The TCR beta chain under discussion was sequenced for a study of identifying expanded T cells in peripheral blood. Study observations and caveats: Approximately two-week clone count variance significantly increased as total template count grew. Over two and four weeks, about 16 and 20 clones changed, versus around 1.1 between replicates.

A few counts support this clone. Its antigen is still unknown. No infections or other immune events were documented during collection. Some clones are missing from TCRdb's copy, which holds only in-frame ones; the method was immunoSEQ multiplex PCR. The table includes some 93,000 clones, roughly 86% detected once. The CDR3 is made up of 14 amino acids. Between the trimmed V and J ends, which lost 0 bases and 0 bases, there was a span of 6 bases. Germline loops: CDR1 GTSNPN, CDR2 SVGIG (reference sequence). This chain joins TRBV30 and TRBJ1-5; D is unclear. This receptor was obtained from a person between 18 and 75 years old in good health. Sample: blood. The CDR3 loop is CAWSVVVSNQPQHF. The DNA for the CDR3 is TGTGCCTGGAGTGTAGTAGTTAGCAATCAGCCCCAGCATTTT.